This T cell receptor (beta chain) was documented in a study of T cell clonotyping in hematopoietic cell transplantation (dated by TCRdb to about 2021). Background on the whole study: A total of over 130 blood samples were gathered in the study from 35 to 45 consecutive transplant recipients along with their related donors. Recruitment of patients was conducted between 2015 and 2017, and follow-up was continued until late 2020 or death. The paper's findings and limits, for the study overall: Overlap with donor repertoires was found for only a small fraction of recipient repertoires, with over 95% found to appear de novo at the given depth. Inverse Simpson Index values from donors and from recipients before transplant predicted broader TCR repertoire diversity after transplant. After transplant, TCR diversity in recipients dropped, and pathologically expanded clonotypes climbed progressively between day 30 and day 180. Sample size was limited, and cells were not sorted, so CD4 and CD8 repertoire contributions could not be separated.

About this clone: Its antigen has not been determined. The record has no base qualities; no much larger clone is one base away.

The immunoSEQ assay, a bias-controlled multiplex PCR using V- and J-specific primers, was used to amplify TCR beta CDR3 regions from genomic DNA. In a second PCR step, the CDR3 amplicons were tagged with a proprietary barcode plus Illumina adapter sequences. An Illumina MiSeq instrument was used for sequencing of the CDR3 libraries. The original pipeline was this. Export and quality control were handled in immunoSEQ Analyzer 3.0, while downstream analyses relied on R Bioconductor and Immunarch. Only productive rearrangements in the normalized downsampled data set went into calculating the repertoire metrics. Pathologically expanded clonotypes were defined as those larger than 5 templates in the normalized cohort. Repertoire diversity was measured with the Inverse Simpson Index. The non-normalized data set was used for CMV-specificity analyses so that all clonotypes could be captured. The source is immuneACCESS, and TCRdb retained only in-frame sequences with V and J called. Part of the clones is not carried over; for the studies checked, unresolved V genes explain less than half of this, and the remainder is unexplained. V and J calls plus clone size are reproduced from that table; the DNA served to infer D and trimming. Within this sample are about 6,700 clones, with more than 35% of them counted one time only. Together, the top ten hold 15% to 20% of the sample.

V and J are truncated by 0 bases and 3 bases respectively, leaving an intervening sequence of 12 bases. CDR1 and CDR2 (GTSNPN, SVGIG) derive from the germline V gene (reference sequence). The CDR3 goes from the cysteine to the phenylalanine over 15 residues. CDR3 DNA only is kept here, 45 bases in frame from base 1. Interpreted using the paper, the time point label stands for: 30 days after allo-HCT. Blood from recipients was drawn roughly 28 days before transplant, then again at days 30, 100 and 180 after transplant. Using Nuclei Lysis Solution, genomic DNA was extracted from unfractionated peripheral blood mononuclear cells that were either fresh or cryopreserved.

The specimen was peripheral blood mononuclear cells, collected 30 days after allogeneic stem cell transplant. The chain was built from TRBV30 and TRBJ1-5; TRBD1 is a weak D gene call, 5 bases matching. This sequence originates from a female patient aged 60 to 70 who had an allogeneic stem cell transplant, so the T cells may come from the graft donor. Some clones in this sample may be carry-over from other donors' samples. The DNA reads TGTGCCTGGAGTGTTCGAGGGACCTTCAATCAGCCCCAGCATTTT. This encodes CAWSVRGTFNQPQHF.